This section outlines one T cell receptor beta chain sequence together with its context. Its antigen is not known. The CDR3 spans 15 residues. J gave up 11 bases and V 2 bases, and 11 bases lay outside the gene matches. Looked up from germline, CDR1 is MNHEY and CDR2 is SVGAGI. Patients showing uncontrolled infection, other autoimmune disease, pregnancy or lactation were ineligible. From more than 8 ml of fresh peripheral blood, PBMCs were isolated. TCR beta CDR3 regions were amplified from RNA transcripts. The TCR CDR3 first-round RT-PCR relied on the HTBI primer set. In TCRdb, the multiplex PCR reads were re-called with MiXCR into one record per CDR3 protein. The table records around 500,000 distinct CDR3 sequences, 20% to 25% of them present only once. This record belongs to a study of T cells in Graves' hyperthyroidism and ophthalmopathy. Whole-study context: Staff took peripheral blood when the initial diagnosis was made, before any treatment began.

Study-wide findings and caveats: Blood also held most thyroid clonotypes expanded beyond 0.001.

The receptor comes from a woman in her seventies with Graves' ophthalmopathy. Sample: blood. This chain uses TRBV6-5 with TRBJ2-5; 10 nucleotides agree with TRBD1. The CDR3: CASSYRTGGREGQYF. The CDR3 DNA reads TGTGCCAGCAGTTACCGGACAGGGGGACGGGAGGGACAGTACTTC.